One sample yielded the 7 T cell receptor beta chains listed below, sequenced in a study of blood T cell repertoires in COVID-19. This table comes from immunoSEQ multiplex PCR, and its TCRdb copy is limited to in-frame clones, with some not included. The sample consists of some 150,000 clones, roughly 80% of them appearing once. The sequencing sample was made of peripheral blood. The receptors were sampled from a man between 65 and 85 years old with acute or convalescent COVID-19.

The V and J genes are TRBV4-2 and TRBJ1-1, with 8 bases aligning to TRBD1. Germline loops: CDR1 LGHNA, CDR2 YNFKEQ. This CDR3 contains 18 residues. J gave up 1 base and V 4 bases, and 14 bases lay outside the gene matches. The CDR3 coding sequence is TGTGCCAGCAGCCCCCGCGGGCAGGGGGCCAATCAGAACACTGAAGCTTTCTTT. Its translation: CASSPRGQGANQNTEAFF.

The V and J genes are TRBV5-4 and TRBJ2-1; 9 bases map to TRBD2. Trimming cost V 4 bases and J 12 bases; bases outside gene matches: 17. The CDR3 is made up of 16 amino acids. The germline gives CDR1 SGHNT, CDR2 YYREEE (reference sequence). The CDR3 region has the DNA TGTGCCAGCAGCCCCCAAGAGAAGCGGGGGGCGAGGGTGCAGTTCTTC. This codes for CASSPQEKRGARVQFF.

J is TRBJ2-1 and V is TRBV7-9; tentative D call: TRBD2 (5 bases). V shed 5 bases and J shed 0 bases, with 11 bases lying between them. There are 15 residues in the CDR3. Germline CDR1 reads SEHNR; CDR2 reads FQNEAQ (reference sequence). In DNA, the CDR3 is TGTGCCAGCAGCCAATTCGGGAACTCCTACAATGAGCAGTTCTTC. This gives the protein CASSQFGNSYNEQFF.

CDR3 nucleotides: TGTGCCAGCAACCCCGGTGTGGTCGTGTCTGAAGCTTTCTTT. This encodes CASNPGVVVSEAFF. The rearrangement uses TRBV6-2 or TRBV6-3 and TRBJ1-1, with unresolved D. The CDR3 totals 14 residues. Germline V gene lookup returns CDR1 MNHEY and CDR2 SVGEGT. V was pared by 7 bases and J by 6 bases, with 18 bases between.

This clone was found once. The chain employs TRBV5-1 and TRBJ1-4; tentatively, D is TRBD1 (5 bases). V lost 3 bases to trimming and J lost 7 bases, with 13 bases between them. This CDR3 contains 14 residues. Germline values: CDR1 SGHRS, CDR2 YFSETQ. CDR3 residues: CASSYAGGGEKLFF. The CDR3, as DNA: TGCGCCAGCAGCTATGCGGGGGGTGGTGAAAAACTGTTTTTT.

Here the CDR3 DNA reads TGTGCCAGCAGCGTAGCTCCCGGGGGTTTCTACGAGCAGTACTTC. This gives the protein CASSVAPGGFYEQYF. The rearrangement joins TRBV9 to TRBJ2-7; maybe TRBD2 (6 bases). This CDR3 spans 15 amino acids. V gave up 0 bases and J gave up 3 bases, with 13 bases separating them. CDR1 and CDR2 from the germline V gene are SGDLS and YYNGEE. The full variable domain, rest sourced from reference TRBV9 and TRBJ2-7, is DSGVTQTPKHLITATGQRVTLRCSPRSGDLSVYWYQQSLDQGLQFLIQYYNGEERAKGNILERFSAQQFPDLHSELNLSSLELGDSALYFCASSVAPGGFYEQYFGPGTRLTVT.

CDR3 nucleotide sequence: TGTGCCAGCAGTTACTTTGACAGAAACACTGAAGCTTTCTTT. Residues: CASSYFDRNTEAFF. The chain is built from TRBV6-5 and TRBJ1-1; D is possibly TRBD1 (5 bases). Per germline, CDR1 MNHEY and CDR2 SVGAGI. Trimming took off 1 base at V and 2 bases at J, with 8 bases between the two ends. This CDR3 region has 14 residues.